What follows are 10 T cell receptor beta chains derived from one specimen sequenced in a study of patients and donors after allogeneic stem cell transplantation. TCRdb re-analysed the RT-PCR reads in MiXCR, keeping a single row per CDR3 protein. The table has 920,000 or so distinct CDR3 sequences, over 15% seen once. Sequencing input: blood, either unsorted or a sorted T cell fraction (not recorded which). The receptor source for this set is a human donor who was either an allogeneic HSCT recipient or a stem cell or donor lymphocyte infusion donor (not recorded which). It is not recorded whose cells these are; they may come from a transplant donor.

This clonotype has just a few counts. The chain carries TRBV7-6 and TRBJ2-7; a possible D gene is TRBD1 (6 bases). This CDR3 is built from 14 residues. Germline V lookup: CDR1 SGHVS, CDR2 FNYEAQ. V dropped 5 bases and J dropped 0 bases, with 11 bases sitting between them. As DNA, the CDR3 is TGTGCCAGCAGCCGGACGGACAGCTCCTACGAGCAGTACTTC. Translated: CASSRTDSSYEQYF.

The V and J genes are TRBV7-3 and TRBJ2-3; D is perhaps TRBD2 (5 bases). Germline CDR1 and CDR2: SGHTA and FQGTGA. With 1 base removed from V and 6 bases from J, the gap between germline ends came to 35 bases. This CDR3 has 22 amino acids. CDR3 amino acids: CASSLIRRGFLAEDRLRDTQYF. For the CDR3, the DNA is TGTGCCAGCAGCTTAATTCGTCGAGGCTTTCTTGCGGAGGACCGACTAAGGGATACGCAGTATTTT.

Of note for this clonotype: Given a much more abundant clone one base away, this may be a read error. The V call is TRBV29-1, the J call TRBJ2-1, with D perhaps TRBD2 (7 bases). CDR1 is SQVTM, CDR2 ANQGSEA, per germline. CDR3 size: 15 residues. V was shortened by 6 bases and J by 0 bases, with 15 bases between the two germline ends. The CDR3 loop reads CSVKGGLGSYNEQFF. The CDR3 bases are TGCAGCGTGAAGGGGGGGCTAGGCTCCTACAATGAGCAGTTCTTC.

CDR3 coding DNA: TGCAGCGTTTCCAGCCGTAGCGGGAGCGGCACCGGGGAGCTGTTTTTT. This encodes CSVSSRSGSGTGELFF. V is TRBV29-1 and J is TRBJ2-2, with TRBD2 matching 9 bases. The J segment lost 4 bases and the V segment lost 5 bases, leaving 11 bases of the junction unmatched. The CDR3 has 16 residues. Germline V gives CDR1 SQVTM, CDR2 ANQGSEA.

This chain links TRBV20-1 with TRBJ2-3; D might be TRBD1 or TRBD2, each matching 6 bases. Deletions cut 3 bases from V and 4 bases from J, with 35 bases between. Germline V CDR1 and CDR2: DFQATT, SNEGSKA (reference sequence). This CDR3 comprises 21 residues. The CDR3 DNA sequence: TGCAGTGCTAGGCCCACAACAGGGTTGGGTACTACCGGGAGTAAGGCAGATACGCAGTATTTT. It yields the protein CSARPTTGLGTTGSKADTQYF.

This clonotype came up a few times. The CDR3 sequence is CASSPYARDGAFNEQFF. The CDR3 DNA reads TGCGCCAGCAGCCCCTACGCGAGGGACGGAGCATTCAATGAGCAGTTCTTC. V usage is TRBV5-1 and J usage is TRBJ2-1, with D tentatively TRBD1 or TRBD2 (5 bases each). Germline assignment: CDR1 SGHRS and CDR2 YFSETQ. The CDR3 is 17 residues long. V dropped 4 bases and J dropped 6 bases, with 23 bases sitting between them.

This clonotype was observed a handful of times. V and J are TRBV11-2 and TRBJ2-7, with TRBD2 identical over 8 bases. Per the germline V gene, CDR1 is SGHAT and CDR2 is FQNNGV. CDR3 length: 15 amino acids. V trimming: 7 bases; J trimming: 0 bases; junction bases outside the gene matches: 8. Written as DNA, the CDR3 is TGTGCCAGCACCCCAGGGCGGGGGGTCTCCTACGAGCAGTACTTC. Translating gives CASTPGRGVSYEQYF. Full variable domain (missing parts from reference TRBV11-2 and TRBJ2-7): EAGVAQSPRYKIIEKRQSVAFWCNPISGHATLYWYQQILGQGPKLLIQFQNNGVVDDSQLPKDRFSAERLKGVDSTLKIQPAKLEDSAVYLCASTPGRGVSYEQYFGPGTRLTVT.

This clonotype has more than one count but fewer than ten. The genes are TRBV20-1 and TRBJ2-1; 12 nucleotides agree with TRBD2. CDR1 is DFQATT and CDR2 is SNEGSKA in the germline V gene (reference sequence). J was trimmed by 6 bases and V by 0 bases; bases with no gene match: 6. CDR3 size: 16 residues. CDR3 DNA: TGCAGTGCTAGAGAGGTGACTAGCGGGGGACCCAATGAGCAGTTCTTC. Translated, it gives CSAREVTSGGPNEQFF.

The V and J genes are TRBV29-1 and TRBJ2-7; D gene ambiguous. V shed 4 bases and J shed 3 bases, with 10 bases lying between them. The CDR3 has 12 residues. CDR1 is SQVTM and CDR2 is ANQGSEA in the germline V gene. The CDR3 reads CSVGRVGYEQYF. The DNA for the CDR3 is TGCAGCGTTGGACGGGTTGGCTACGAGCAGTACTTC.

This clonotype has only a few counts. The chain combines TRBV7-2 with TRBJ1-1, with 9 bases that match TRBD1. Trimming at V came to 7 bases and at J to 5 bases, leaving 17 bases not matched to a gene. Germline V gene data show CDR1 as SGHTA and CDR2 as FQGNSA. The CDR3 is 17 amino acids. CDR3 sequence reads: CASIRQDRGIVGTEAFF. In nucleotides, the CDR3 is TGTGCCAGCATCAGGCAAGACAGGGGGATAGTAGGGACTGAAGCTTTCTTT.